This entry lists 2 T cell receptor beta chains sequenced from one sample in a study of blood T cell repertoires in COVID-19. Sequenced by immunoSEQ multiplex PCR; TCRdb stores in-frame clones only, minus some. The table lists 300,000 to 400,000 clones, more than 75% of them singletons, with 1% in the top ten. Sample: peripheral blood. All receptors derive from a man aged 50 or older with active or convalescent COVID-19.

The rearrangement links TRBV6-5 to TRBJ1-4; no clear D gene. Trimming took 2 bases from V and 8 from J, leaving 9 bases between them. Germline loops: CDR1 MNHEY, CDR2 SVGAGI. The CDR3 has 13 residues. CDR3 region: CASSYRGGEKLFF. The DNA of the CDR3 is TGTGCCAGCAGTTACAGAGGTGGCGAAAAACTGTTTTTT.

This chain connects TRBV27 to TRBJ1-1; D perhaps matches TRBD1 (6 bases). The CDR3 consists of 15 residues. Germline V gene sequence: CDR1 MNHEY, CDR2 SMNVEV (reference sequence). The ends were cut back, 1 base at V and 4 bases at J, with 13 bases in the middle. The CDR3 region has the DNA TGTGCCAGCAGTTTATGGGGGCGCGCCGGCACTGAAGCTTTCTTT. Its translation is CASSLWGRAGTEAFF.